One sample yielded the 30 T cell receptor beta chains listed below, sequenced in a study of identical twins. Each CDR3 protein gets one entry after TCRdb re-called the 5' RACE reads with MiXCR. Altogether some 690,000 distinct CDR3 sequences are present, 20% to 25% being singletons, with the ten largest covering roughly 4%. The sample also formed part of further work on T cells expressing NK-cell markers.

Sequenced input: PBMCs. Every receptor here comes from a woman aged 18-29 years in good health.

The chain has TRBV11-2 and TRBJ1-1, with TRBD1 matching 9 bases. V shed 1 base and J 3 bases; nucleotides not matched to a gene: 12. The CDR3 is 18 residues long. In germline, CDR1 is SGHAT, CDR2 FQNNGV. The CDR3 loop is CASSLGPGTGFGYTEAFF. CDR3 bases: TGTGCCAGCAGCTTAGGTCCCGGGACAGGGTTTGGGTACACTGAAGCTTTCTTT. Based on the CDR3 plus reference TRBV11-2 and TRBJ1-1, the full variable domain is EAGVAQSPRYKIIEKRQSVAFWCNPISGHATLYWYQQILGQGPKLLIQFQNNGVVDDSQLPKDRFSAERLKGVDSTLKIQPAKLEDSAVYLCASSLGPGTGFGYTEAFFGQGTRLTVV.

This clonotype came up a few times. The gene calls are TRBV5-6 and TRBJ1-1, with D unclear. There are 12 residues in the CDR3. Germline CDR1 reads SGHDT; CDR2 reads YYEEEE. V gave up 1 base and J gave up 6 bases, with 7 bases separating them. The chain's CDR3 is CASSLSSSEAFF. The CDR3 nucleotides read TGTGCCAGCAGCTTGAGCAGCTCTGAAGCTTTCTTT.

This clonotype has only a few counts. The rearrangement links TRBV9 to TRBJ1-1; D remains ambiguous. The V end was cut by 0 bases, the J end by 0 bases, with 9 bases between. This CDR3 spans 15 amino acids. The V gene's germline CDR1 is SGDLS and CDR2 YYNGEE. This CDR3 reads CASSVDIGLNTEAFF. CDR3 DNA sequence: TGTGCCAGCAGCGTAGATATAGGGCTGAACACTGAAGCTTTCTTT. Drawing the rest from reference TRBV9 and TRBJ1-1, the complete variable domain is DSGVTQTPKHLITATGQRVTLRCSPRSGDLSVYWYQQSLDQGLQFLIQYYNGEERAKGNILERFSAQQFPDLHSELNLSSLELGDSALYFCASSVDIGLNTEAFFGQGTRLTVV.

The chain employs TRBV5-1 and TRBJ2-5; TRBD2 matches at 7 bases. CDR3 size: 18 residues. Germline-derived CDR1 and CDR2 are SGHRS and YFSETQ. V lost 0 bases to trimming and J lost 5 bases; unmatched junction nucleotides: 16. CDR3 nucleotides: TGCGCCAGCAGCTTGGGGGTCGCAGGGAGGGGTTTTGCGGAGACCCAGTACTTC. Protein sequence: CASSLGVAGRGFAETQYF. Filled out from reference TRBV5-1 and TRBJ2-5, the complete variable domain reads KAGVTQTPRYLIKTRGQQVTLSCSPISGHRSVSWYQQTPGQGLQFLFEYFSETQRNKGNFPGRFSGRQFSNSRSEMNVSTLELGDSALYLCASSLGVAGRGFAETQYFGPGTRLLVL.

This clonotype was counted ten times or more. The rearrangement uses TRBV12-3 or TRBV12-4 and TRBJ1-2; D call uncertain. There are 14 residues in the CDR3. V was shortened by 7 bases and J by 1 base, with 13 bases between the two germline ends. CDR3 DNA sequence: TGTGCCAGCACCCCACCCCGAAATAACTATGGCTACACCTTC. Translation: CASTPPRNNYGYTF.

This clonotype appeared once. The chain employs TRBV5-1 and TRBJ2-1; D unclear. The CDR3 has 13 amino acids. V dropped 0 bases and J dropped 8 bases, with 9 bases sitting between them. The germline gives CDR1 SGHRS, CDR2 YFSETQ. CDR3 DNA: TGCGCCAGCAGCTTGGGGGTTCGGGATGAGCAGTTCTTC. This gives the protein CASSLGVRDEQFF.

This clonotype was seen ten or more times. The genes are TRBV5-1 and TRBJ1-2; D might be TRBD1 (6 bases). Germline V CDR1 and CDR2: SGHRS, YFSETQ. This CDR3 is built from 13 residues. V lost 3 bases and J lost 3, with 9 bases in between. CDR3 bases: TGCGCCAGCAGCTGGGGACACGACTATGGCTACACCTTC. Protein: CASSWGHDYGYTF.

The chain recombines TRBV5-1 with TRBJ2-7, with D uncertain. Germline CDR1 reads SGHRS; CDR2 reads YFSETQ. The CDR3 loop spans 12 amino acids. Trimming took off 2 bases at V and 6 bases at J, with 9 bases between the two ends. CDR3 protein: CASSLSRLEQYF. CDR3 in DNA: TGCGCCAGCAGCTTAAGCCGGCTCGAGCAGTACTTC.

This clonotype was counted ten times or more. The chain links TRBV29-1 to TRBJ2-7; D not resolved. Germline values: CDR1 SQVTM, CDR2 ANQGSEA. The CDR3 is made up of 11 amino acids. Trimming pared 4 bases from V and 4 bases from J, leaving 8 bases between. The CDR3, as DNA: TGCAGCGTTGGTGATAATTACGAGCAGTACTTC. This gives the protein CSVGDNYEQYF.

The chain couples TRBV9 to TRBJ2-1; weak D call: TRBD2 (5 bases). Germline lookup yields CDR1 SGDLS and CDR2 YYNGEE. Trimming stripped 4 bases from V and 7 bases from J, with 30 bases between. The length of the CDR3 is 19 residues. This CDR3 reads CASSPSRLGRVLIGNEQFF. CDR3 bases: TGTGCCAGCAGCCCGAGTCGTTTAGGGCGGGTCCTTATTGGGAATGAGCAGTTCTTC.

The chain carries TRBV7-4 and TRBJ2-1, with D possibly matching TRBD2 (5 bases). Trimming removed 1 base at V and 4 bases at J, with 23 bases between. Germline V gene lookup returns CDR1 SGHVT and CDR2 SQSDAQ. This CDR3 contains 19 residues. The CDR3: CASSLEGVGPSEGYNEQFF. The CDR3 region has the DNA TGTGCCAGCAGCTTAGAGGGAGTGGGCCCAAGCGAAGGATACAATGAGCAGTTCTTC.

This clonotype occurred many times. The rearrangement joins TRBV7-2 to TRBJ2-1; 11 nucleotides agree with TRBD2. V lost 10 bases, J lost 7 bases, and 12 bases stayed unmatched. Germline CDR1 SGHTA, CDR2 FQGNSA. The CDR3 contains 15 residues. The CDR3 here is CATSGLADYSNEQFF. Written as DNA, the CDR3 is TGTGCCACCTCGGGACTAGCGGACTATTCGAATGAGCAGTTCTTC.

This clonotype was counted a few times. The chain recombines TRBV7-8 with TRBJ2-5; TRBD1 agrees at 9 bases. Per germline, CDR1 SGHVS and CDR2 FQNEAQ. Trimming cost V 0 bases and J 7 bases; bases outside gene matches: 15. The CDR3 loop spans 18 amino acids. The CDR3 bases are TGTGCCAGCAGCTTAGCGCGTGTAATCGGACAGGGGACACGGACCCAGTACTTC. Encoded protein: CASSLARVIGQGTRTQYF.

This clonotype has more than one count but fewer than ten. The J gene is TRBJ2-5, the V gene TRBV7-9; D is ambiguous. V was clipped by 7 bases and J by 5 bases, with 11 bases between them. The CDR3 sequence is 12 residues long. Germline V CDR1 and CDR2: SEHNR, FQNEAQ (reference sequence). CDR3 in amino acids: CASTLLEETQYF. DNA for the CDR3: TGTGCCAGCACCCTTCTCGAGGAGACCCAGTACTTC.

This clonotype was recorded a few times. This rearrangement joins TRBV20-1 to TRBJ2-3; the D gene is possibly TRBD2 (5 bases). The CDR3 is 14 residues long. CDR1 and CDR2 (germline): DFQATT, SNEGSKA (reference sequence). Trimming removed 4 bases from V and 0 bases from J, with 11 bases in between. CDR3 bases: TGCAGTGCTAAGAAGCGGACTAGCACAGATACGCAGTATTTT. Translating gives CSAKKRTSTDTQYF.

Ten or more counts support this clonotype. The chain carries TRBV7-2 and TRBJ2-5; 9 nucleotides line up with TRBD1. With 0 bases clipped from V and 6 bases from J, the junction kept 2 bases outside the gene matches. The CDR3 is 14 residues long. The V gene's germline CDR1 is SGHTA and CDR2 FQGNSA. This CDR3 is CASSLATGGKTQYF. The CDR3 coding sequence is TGTGCCAGCAGCTTAGCGACAGGGGGAAAGACCCAGTACTTC.

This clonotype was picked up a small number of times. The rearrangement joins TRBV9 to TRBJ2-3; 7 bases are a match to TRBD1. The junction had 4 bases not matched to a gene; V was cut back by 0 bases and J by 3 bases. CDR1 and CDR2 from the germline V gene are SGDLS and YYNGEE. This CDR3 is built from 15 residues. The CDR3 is CASSVAPGGTDTQYF. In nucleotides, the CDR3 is TGTGCCAGCAGCGTAGCACCAGGGGGAACAGATACGCAGTATTTT.

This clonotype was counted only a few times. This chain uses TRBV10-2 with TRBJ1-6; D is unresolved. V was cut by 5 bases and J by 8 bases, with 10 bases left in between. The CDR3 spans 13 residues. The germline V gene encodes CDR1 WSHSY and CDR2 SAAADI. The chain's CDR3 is CASSLQTDSPLHF. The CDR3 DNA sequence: TGCGCCAGCAGTCTTCAAACGGATTCACCCCTCCACTTT.

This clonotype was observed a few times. The CDR3 DNA sequence: TGTGCCAGCGGGCTAGCGGTGCGCGGCGAGCAGTTCTTC. The encoded protein is CASGLAVRGEQFF. The chain joins TRBV6-1 to TRBJ2-1; 7 bases fit TRBD2. Trimming took 8 bases from V and 10 from J; bases not matched to a gene: 11. Germline-derived CDR1 and CDR2 are MNHNS and SASEGT. The CDR3 is 13 amino acids.

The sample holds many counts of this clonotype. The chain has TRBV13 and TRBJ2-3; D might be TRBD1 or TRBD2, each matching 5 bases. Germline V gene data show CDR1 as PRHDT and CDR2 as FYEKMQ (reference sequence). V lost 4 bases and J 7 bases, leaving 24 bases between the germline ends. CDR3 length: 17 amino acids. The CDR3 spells CASSSSHGTHRVYTQYF. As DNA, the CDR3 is TGTGCCAGCAGCTCCTCCCACGGGACCCACCGTGTCTATACGCAGTATTTT.

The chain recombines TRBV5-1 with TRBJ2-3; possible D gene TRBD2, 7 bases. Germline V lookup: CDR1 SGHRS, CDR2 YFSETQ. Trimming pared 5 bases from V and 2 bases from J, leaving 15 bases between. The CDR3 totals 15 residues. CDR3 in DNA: TGCGCCAGCAGTCGCTGGGGGGGCCTCACAGATACGCAGTATTTT. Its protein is CASSRWGGLTDTQYF.

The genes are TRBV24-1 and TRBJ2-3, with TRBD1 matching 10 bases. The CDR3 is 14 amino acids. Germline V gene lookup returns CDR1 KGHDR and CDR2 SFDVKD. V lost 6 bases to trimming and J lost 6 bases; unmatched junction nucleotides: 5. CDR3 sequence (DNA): TGTGCCACCAGTTCGGACAGGGGGTCGGATACGCAGTATTTT. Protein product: CATSSDRGSDTQYF.

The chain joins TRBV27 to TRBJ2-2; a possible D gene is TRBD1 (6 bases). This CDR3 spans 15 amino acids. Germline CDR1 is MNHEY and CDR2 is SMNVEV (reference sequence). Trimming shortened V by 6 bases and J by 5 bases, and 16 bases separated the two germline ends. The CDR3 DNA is TGTGCCAGCAGAATTCTCCAGGGGTGGACCGGGGAGCTGTTTTTT. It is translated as CASRILQGWTGELFF.

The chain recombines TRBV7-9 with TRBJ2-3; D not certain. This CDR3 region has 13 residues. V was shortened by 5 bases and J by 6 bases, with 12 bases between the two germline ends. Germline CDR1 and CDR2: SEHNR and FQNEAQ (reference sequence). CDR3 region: CASSPLQWDTQYF. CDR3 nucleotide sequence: TGTGCCAGCAGCCCACTCCAATGGGATACGCAGTATTTT.

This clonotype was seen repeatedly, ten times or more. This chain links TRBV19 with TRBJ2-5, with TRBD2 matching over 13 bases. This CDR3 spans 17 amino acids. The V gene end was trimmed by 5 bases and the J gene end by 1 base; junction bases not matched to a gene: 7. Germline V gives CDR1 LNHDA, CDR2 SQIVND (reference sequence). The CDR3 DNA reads TGTGCCAGTAGTCCAGCCGGGACTAGCGGGGCCCAAGAGACCCAGTACTTC. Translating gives CASSPAGTSGAQETQYF.

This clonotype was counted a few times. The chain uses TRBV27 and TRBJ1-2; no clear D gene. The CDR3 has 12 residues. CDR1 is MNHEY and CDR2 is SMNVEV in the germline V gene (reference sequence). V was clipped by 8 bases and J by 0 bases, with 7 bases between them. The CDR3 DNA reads TGTGCCAGCCTAAGCCCTAACTATGGCTACACCTTC. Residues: CASLSPNYGYTF.

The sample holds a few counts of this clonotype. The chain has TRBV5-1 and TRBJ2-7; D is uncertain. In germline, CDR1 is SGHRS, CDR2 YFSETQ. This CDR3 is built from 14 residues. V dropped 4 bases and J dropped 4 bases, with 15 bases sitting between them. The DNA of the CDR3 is TGCGCCAGCAGCGAAAGCCAATCTTCTTACGAGCAGTACTTC. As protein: CASSESQSSYEQYF. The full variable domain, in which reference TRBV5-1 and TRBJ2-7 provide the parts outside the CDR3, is KAGVTQTPRYLIKTRGQQVTLSCSPISGHRSVSWYQQTPGQGLQFLFEYFSETQRNKGNFPGRFSGRQFSNSRSEMNVSTLELGDSALYLCASSESQSSYEQYFGPGTRLTVT.

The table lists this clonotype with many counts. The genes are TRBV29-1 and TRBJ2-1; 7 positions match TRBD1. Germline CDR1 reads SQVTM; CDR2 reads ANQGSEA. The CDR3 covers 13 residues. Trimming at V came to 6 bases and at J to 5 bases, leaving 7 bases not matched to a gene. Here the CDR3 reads CSVWGQLNNEQFF. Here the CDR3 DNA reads TGCAGCGTCTGGGGACAGCTAAACAATGAGCAGTTCTTC.

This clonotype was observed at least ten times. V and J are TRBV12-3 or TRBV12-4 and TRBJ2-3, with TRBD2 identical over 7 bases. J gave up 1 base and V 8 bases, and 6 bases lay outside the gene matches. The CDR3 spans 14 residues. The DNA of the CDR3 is TGTGCCAGCGGGTCCCGGGAGGGCACAGATACGCAGTATTTT. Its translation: CASGSREGTDTQYF.

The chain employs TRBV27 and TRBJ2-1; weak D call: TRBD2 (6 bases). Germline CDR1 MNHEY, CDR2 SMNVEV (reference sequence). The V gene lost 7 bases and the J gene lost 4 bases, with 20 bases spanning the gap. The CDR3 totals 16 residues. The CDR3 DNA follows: TGTGCCAGCAATACCATTCTAGCGCAGACTTACAATGAGCAGTTCTTC. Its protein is CASNTILAQTYNEQFF.